This entry is about one T cell receptor beta chain. The data were taken from a study of T-cell memory formation after mild COVID-19. Study information: TCR clusters were largely donor specific.

Using its own MiXCR run on the 5' RACE reads, TCRdb lists one record per CDR3 protein. The table has about 180,000 distinct CDR3 sequences, around 18% seen once. Germline V gene lookup returns CDR1 DFQATT and CDR2 SNEGSKA (reference sequence). Trimming removed 5 bases from V and 5 bases from J, with 15 bases in between. The CDR3 sequence is 13 residues long. The chain carries TRBV20-1 and TRBJ2-5; perhaps TRBD1 as D (5 bases). Sequenced material: PBMCs or a T cell subset sorted from them (not recorded which). The TCR originated in a young man who had mild COVID-19 (a few samples of this study predate the infection). Cell type and time point are not known. Here the CDR3 DNA reads TGCAGTGCTGTTACAGGTGGGAAGGAGACCCAGTACTTC. Amino acid sequence: CSAVTGGKETQYF.